The 9 T cell receptor beta chains listed next were all sequenced from one sample in a study of STAT5B mutations in CD4+ large granular lymphocyte leukemia. Clones were read by immunoSEQ multiplex PCR, and TCRdb kept only the in-frame ones, dropping some. The sample has 20,000 to 25,000 clones, more than 65% seen once. Sequenced input: CD4+ T cells from blood buffy coats. These receptors were taken from a human donor in good health.

The chain has TRBV30 and TRBJ1-2; D is undetermined. The CDR3 length is 14 residues. V was pared by 3 bases and J by 0 bases, with 11 bases between. CDR1 is GTSNPN, CDR2 SVGIG, per germline (reference sequence). CDR3 bases: TGTGCCTGGAGCCAATACCGGACTAACTATGGCTACACCTTC. Amino acids: CAWSQYRTNYGYTF.

The rearrangement links TRBV25-1 to TRBJ2-2; 10 bases line up with TRBD2. V lost 4 bases to trimming and J lost 3 bases; unmatched junction nucleotides: 2. The CDR3 is 15 amino acids. Looked up from germline, CDR1 is MGHDK and CDR2 is SYGVNS. This chain's CDR3 is CASSVLAGDTGELFF. CDR3 in DNA: TGTGCCAGCAGTGTCCTAGCGGGGGACACCGGGGAGCTGTTTTTT. The variable domain in full, with the rest retrieved from reference TRBV25-1 and TRBJ2-2, is EADIYQTPRYLVIGTGKKITLECSQTMGHDKMYWYQQDPGMELHLIHYSYGVNSTEKGDLSSESTVSRIRTEHFPLTLESARPSHTSQYLCASSVLAGDTGELFFGEGSRLTVL.

V is TRBV28 and J is TRBJ1-1; D gene ambiguous. The V gene's germline CDR1 is MDHEN and CDR2 SYDVKM. The CDR3 is 13 residues long. V shed 2 bases and J shed 1 base, with 5 bases lying between them. The CDR3 nucleotides read TGTGCCAGCAGTTTAGTATGGAACACTGAAGCTTTCTTT. Protein product: CASSLVWNTEAFF. The variable domain in full, completed from reference TRBV28 and TRBJ1-1, reads DVKVTQSSRYLVKRTGEKVFLECVQDMDHENMFWYRQDPGLGLRLIYFSYDVKMKEKGDIPEGYSVSREKKERFSLILESASTNQTSMYLCASSLVWNTEAFFGQGTRLTVV.

The gene calls are TRBV5-6 and TRBJ1-2; D ambiguous. This CDR3 is built from 13 residues. V lost 2 bases, J lost 2 bases, and 7 bases lay in between. Germline CDR1 and CDR2: SGHDT and YYEEEE. The CDR3 protein is CASSFKKNYGYTF. The CDR3 bases are TGTGCCAGCAGCTTTAAGAAGAACTATGGCTACACCTTC.

The genes are TRBV29-1 and TRBJ2-3, with D perhaps matching TRBD2 (7 bases). The CDR3 is 15 amino acids. Germline V lookup: CDR1 SQVTM, CDR2 ANQGSEA. V was clipped by 5 bases and J by 1 base, with 16 bases between them. CDR3 loop: CSVPLGGVGTDTQYF. The CDR3 nucleotides are TGCAGCGTTCCCCTAGGGGGGGTGGGCACAGATACGCAGTATTTT.

This clone appeared a few times. The chain is built from TRBV13 and TRBJ2-7; D is possibly TRBD1 or TRBD2 (5 bases each). CDR3 size: 13 residues. The V gene lost 5 bases and the J gene lost 6 bases, with 14 bases spanning the gap. Germline CDR1 and CDR2: PRHDT and FYEKMQ (reference sequence). The chain's CDR3 is CASSPLAGLEQYF. CDR3 DNA sequence: TGTGCCAGCAGCCCCCTAGCAGGGCTCGAGCAGTACTTC.

V gene TRBV5-1 combines with J gene TRBJ2-3; TRBD1 might be the D (6 bases). The germline V gene has CDR1 SGHRS and CDR2 YFSETQ. The CDR3 has 15 residues. V dropped 0 bases and J dropped 0 bases, with 8 bases sitting between them. The CDR3 protein is CASSLVGQSTDTQYF. Written as DNA, the CDR3 is TGCGCCAGCAGCTTGGTTGGACAGAGCACAGATACGCAGTATTTT.

The rearrangement links TRBV18 to TRBJ1-3; D uncertain. Trimming removed 1 base at V and 2 bases at J, with 9 bases between. The germline gives CDR1 KGHSH, CDR2 LQKENI. This CDR3 comprises 15 residues. CDR3 coding DNA: TGTGCCAGCTCACCACGTGAGTTCGCTGGAAACACCATATATTTT. It yields the protein CASSPREFAGNTIYF. Using reference TRBV18 and TRBJ1-3 for the parts outside the CDR3, the full variable domain is NAGVMQNPRHLVRRRGQEARLRCSPMKGHSHVYWYRQLPEEGLKFMVYLQKENIIDESGMPKERFSAEFPKEGPSILRIQQVVRGDSAAYFCASSPREFAGNTIYFGEGSWLTVV.

The rearrangement links TRBV28 to TRBJ1-1, with TRBD1 as a possible D gene (5 bases). This CDR3 is built from 14 residues. Trimming cost V 10 bases and J 6 bases, with 21 bases left between them. CDR1 and CDR2 from the germline V gene are MDHEN and SYDVKM. CDR3 coding DNA: TGTGCCACCCTATTAGGTGGTAAGGGACCTGAAGCTTTCTTT. Its translation is CATLLGGKGPEAFF. Full variable domain (missing parts from reference TRBV28 and TRBJ1-1): DVKVTQSSRYLVKRTGEKVFLECVQDMDHENMFWYRQDPGLGLRLIYFSYDVKMKEKGDIPEGYSVSREKKERFSLILESASTNQTSMYLCATLLGGKGPEAFFGQGTRLTVV.